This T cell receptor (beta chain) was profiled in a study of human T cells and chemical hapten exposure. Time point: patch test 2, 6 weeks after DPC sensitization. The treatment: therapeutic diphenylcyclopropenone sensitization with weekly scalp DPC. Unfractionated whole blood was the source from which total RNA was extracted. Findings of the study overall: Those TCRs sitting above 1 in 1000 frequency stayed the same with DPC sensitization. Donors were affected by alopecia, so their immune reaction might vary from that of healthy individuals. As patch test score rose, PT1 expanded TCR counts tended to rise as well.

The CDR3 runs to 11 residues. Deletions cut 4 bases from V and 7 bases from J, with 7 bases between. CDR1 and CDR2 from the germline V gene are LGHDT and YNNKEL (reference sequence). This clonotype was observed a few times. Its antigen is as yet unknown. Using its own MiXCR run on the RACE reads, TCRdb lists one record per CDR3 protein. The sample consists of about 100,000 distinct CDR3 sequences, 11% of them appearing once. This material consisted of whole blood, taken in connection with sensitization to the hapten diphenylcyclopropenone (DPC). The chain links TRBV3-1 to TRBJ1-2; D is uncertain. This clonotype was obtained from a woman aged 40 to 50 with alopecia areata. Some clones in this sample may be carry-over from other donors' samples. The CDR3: CASSLQGGYTF. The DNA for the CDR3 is TGTGCCAGCAGCCTACAAGGTGGCTACACCTTC.